This record looks at one T cell receptor beta chain sequence and its context. This specimen belongs to a study of blood T cell repertoires in COVID-19. Sequenced by immunoSEQ multiplex PCR; TCRdb stores in-frame clones only, minus some. This sample has approximately 220,000 clones, with about 86% found just once. CDR1 and CDR2 (germline): MNHEY, SMNVEV (reference sequence). The CDR3 totals 17 residues. J was trimmed by 5 bases and V by 3 bases; bases with no gene match: 16. This receptor was identified in a woman between 35 and 50 years old with acute COVID-19. V gene TRBV27 combines with J gene TRBJ2-7; 7 bases are a match to TRBD2. Input material: PBMCs or T cells enriched from blood (not recorded which). DNA of the CDR3: TGTGCCAGCAGTTTTCGGGGCGGGAGCCCCGGCGTCGACGAGCAGTACTTC. Protein: CASSFRGGSPGVDEQYF.